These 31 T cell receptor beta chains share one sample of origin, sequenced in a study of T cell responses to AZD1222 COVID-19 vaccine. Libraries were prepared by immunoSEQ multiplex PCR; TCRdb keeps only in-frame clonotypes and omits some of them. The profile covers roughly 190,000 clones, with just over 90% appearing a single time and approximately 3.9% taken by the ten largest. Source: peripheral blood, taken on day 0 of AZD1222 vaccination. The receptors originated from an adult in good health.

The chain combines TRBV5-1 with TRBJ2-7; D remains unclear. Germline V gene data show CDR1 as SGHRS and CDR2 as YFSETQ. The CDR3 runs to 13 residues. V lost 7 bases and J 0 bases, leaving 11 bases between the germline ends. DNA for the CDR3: TGCGCCAGCCACCTAGGAGCCTCCTACGAGCAGTACTTC. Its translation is CASHLGASYEQYF. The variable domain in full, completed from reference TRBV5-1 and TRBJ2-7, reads KAGVTQTPRYLIKTRGQQVTLSCSPISGHRSVSWYQQTPGQGLQFLFEYFSETQRNKGNFPGRFSGRQFSNSRSEMNVSTLELGDSALYLCASHLGASYEQYFGPGTRLTVT.

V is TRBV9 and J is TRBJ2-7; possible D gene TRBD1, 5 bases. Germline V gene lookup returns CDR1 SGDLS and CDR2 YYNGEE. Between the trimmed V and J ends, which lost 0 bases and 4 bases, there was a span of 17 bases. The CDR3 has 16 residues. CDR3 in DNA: TGTGCCAGCAGCGTAGCGGAGTTAGGGAAGGGGTACGAGCAGTACTTC. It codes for CASSVAELGKGYEQYF.

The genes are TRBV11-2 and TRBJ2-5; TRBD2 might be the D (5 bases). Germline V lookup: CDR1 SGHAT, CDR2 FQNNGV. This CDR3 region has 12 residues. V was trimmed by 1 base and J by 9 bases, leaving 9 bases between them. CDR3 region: CASSLVPEAQYF. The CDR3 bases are TGTGCCAGCAGCTTAGTCCCGGAGGCCCAGTACTTC.

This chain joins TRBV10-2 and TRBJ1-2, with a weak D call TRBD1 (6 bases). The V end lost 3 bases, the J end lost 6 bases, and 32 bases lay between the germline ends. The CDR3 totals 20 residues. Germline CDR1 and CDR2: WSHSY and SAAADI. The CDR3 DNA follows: TGCGCCAGCAGTGAAGGCTCCCCTGGCCGGGTAACGTGGGGGGGGCATGGCTACACCTTC. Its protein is CASSEGSPGRVTWGGHGYTF.

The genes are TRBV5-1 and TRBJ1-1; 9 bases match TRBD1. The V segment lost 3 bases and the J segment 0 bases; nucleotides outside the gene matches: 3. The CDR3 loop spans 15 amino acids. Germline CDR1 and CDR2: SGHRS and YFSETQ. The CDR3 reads CASSWDRVMNTEAFF. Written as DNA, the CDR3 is TGCGCCAGCAGCTGGGACAGGGTCATGAACACTGAAGCTTTCTTT.

This CDR3 is CASSYSGRGDTEAFF. The DNA of the CDR3 is TGTGCCAGCAGTTACTCTGGGAGGGGTGACACTGAAGCTTTCTTT. V usage is TRBV6-5 and J usage is TRBJ1-1; possibly TRBD1 for D (5 bases). V lost 0 bases and J lost 3, with 11 bases in between. The CDR3 spans 15 residues. Germline V CDR1 and CDR2: MNHEY, SVGAGI.

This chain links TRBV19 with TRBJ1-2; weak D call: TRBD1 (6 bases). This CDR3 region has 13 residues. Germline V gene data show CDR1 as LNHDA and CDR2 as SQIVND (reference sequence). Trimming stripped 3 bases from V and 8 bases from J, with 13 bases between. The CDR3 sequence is CASSISGGGGYTF. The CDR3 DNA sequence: TGTGCCAGTAGTATTTCGGGGGGCGGCGGCTACACCTTC.

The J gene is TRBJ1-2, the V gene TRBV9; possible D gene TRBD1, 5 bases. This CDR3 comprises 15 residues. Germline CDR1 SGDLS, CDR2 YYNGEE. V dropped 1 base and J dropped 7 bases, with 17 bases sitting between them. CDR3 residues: CASSVSGTQNSGYTF. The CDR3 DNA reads TGTGCCAGCAGCGTATCAGGGACGCAGAATAGTGGCTACACCTTC.

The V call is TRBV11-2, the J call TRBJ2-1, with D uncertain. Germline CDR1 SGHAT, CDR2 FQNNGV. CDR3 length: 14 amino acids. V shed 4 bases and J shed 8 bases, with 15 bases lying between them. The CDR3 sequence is CASSSPAERHEQFF. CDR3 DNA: TGTGCCAGCAGCTCCCCAGCTGAGCGCCATGAGCAGTTCTTC.

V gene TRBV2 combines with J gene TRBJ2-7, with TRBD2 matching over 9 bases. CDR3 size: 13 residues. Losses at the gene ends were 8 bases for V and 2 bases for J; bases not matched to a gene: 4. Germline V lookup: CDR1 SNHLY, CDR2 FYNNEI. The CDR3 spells CASHAGGAYEQYF. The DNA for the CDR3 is TGTGCCAGCCACGCGGGGGGGGCCTACGAGCAGTACTTC.

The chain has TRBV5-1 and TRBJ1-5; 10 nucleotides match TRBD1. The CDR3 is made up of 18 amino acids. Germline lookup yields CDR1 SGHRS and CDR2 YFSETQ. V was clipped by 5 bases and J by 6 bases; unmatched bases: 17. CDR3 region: CASRTGTGDFFSGQPQHF. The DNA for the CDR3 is TGCGCCAGCAGAACCGGGACAGGGGATTTTTTTTCGGGTCAGCCCCAGCATTTT. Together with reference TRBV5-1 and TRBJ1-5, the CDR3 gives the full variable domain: KAGVTQTPRYLIKTRGQQVTLSCSPISGHRSVSWYQQTPGQGLQFLFEYFSETQRNKGNFPGRFSGRQFSNSRSEMNVSTLELGDSALYLCASRTGTGDFFSGQPQHFGDGTRLSIL.

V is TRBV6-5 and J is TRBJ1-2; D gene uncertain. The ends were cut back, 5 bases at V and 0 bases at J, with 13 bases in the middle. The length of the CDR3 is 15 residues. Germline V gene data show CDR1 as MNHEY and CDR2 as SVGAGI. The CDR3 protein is CASSRTAGANYGYTF. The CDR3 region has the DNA TGTGCCAGCAGTAGAACTGCCGGGGCTAACTATGGCTACACCTTC.

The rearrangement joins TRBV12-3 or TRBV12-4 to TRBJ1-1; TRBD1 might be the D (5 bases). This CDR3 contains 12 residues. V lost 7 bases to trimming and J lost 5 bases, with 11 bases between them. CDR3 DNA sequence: TGTGCCAGCACTATGGGGGGGACTGAAGCTTTCTTT. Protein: CASTMGGTEAFF.

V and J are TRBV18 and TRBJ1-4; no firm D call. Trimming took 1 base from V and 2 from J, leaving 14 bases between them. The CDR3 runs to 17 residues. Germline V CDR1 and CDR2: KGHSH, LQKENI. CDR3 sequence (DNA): TGTGCCAGCTCACCACAAAGCCTGAGGGCTACTAATGAAAAACTGTTTTTT. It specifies CASSPQSLRATNEKLFF. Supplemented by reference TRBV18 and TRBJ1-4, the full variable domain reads NAGVMQNPRHLVRRRGQEARLRCSPMKGHSHVYWYRQLPEEGLKFMVYLQKENIIDESGMPKERFSAEFPKEGPSILRIQQVVRGDSAAYFCASSPQSLRATNEKLFFGSGTQLSVL.

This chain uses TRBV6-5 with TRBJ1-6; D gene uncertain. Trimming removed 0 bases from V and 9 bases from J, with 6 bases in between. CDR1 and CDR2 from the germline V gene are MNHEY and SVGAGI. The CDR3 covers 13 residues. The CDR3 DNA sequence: TGTGCCAGCAGTTACTCGAATGTTTCACCCCTCCACTTT. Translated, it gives CASSYSNVSPLHF.

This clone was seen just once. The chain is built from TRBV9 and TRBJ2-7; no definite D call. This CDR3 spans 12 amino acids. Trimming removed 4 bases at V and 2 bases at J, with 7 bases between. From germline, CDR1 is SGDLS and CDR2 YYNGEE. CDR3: CASSIVPYEQYF. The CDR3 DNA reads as TGTGCCAGCAGCATAGTCCCCTACGAGCAGTACTTC.

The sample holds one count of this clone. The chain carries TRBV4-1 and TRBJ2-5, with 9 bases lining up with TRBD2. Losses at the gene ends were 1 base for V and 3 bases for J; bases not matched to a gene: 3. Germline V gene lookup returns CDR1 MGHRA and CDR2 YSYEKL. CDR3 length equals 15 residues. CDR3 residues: CASSQGRGGEETQYF. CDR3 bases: TGCGCCAGCAGCCAAGGGCGGGGGGGCGAAGAGACCCAGTACTTC.

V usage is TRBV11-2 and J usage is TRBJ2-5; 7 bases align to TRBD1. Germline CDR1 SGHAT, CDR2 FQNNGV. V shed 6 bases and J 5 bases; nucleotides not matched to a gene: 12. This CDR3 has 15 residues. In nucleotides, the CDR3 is TGTGCCAGCAGTAAACAGGGGTCCCCGGGTGAGACCCAGTACTTC. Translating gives CASSKQGSPGETQYF.

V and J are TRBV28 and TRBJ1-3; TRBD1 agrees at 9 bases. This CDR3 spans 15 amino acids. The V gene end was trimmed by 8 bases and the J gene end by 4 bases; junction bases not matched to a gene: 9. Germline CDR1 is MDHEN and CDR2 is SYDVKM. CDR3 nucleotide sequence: TGTGCCAGCCTCTCCCCGACAGGGGGGGGAAACACCATATATTTT. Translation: CASLSPTGGGNTIYF.

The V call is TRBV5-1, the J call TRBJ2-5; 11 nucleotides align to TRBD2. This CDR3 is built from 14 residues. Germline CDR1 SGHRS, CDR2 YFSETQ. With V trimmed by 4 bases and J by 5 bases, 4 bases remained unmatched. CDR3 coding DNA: TGCGCCAGCAGCCTAGCGGGAGGCGGGGAGACCCAGTACTTC. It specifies CASSLAGGGETQYF.

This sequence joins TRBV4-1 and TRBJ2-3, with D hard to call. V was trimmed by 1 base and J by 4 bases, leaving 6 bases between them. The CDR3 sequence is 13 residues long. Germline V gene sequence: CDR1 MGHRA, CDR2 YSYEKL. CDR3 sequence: CASSQGTSDTQYF. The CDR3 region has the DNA TGCGCCAGCAGCCAAGGTACATCAGATACGCAGTATTTT.

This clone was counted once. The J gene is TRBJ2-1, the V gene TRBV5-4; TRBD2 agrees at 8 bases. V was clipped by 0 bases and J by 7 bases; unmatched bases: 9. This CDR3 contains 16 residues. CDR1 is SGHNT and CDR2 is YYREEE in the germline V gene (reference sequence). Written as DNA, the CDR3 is TGTGCCAGCAGCTTGGGAGCGGGAGTAGTAATTAATGAGCAGTTCTTC. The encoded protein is CASSLGAGVVINEQFF. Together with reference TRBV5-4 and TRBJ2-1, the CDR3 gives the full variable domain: ETGVTQSPTHLIKTRGQQVTLRCSSQSGHNTVSWYQQALGQGPQFIFQYYREEENGRGNFPPRFSGLQFPNYSSELNVNALELDDSALYLCASSLGAGVVINEQFFGPGTRLTVL.

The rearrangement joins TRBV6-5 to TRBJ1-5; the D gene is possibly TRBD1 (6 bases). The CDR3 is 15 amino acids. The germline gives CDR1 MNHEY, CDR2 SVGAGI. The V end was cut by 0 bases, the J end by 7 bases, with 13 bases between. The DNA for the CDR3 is TGTGCCAGCAGTTACTCCGGGGGCGGGAACCAGCCCCAGCATTTT. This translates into CASSYSGGGNQPQHF.

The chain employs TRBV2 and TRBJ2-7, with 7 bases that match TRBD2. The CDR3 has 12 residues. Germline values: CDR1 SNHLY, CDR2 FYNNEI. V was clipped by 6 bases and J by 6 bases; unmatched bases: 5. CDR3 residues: CASSEGGFEQYF. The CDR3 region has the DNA TGTGCCAGCAGCGAGGGAGGGTTCGAGCAGTACTTC.

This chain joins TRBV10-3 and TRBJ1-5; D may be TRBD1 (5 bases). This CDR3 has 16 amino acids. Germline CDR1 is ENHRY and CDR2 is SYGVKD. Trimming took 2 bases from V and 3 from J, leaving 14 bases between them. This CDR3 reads CAISEGGASNNQPQHF. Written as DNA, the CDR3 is TGTGCCATCAGTGAGGGAGGGGCCTCGAACAATCAGCCCCAGCATTTT.

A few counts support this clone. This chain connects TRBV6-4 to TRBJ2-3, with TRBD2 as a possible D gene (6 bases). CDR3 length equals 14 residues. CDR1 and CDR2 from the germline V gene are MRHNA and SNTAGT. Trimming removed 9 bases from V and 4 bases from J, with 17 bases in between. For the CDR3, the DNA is TGTGCCAGTTCCCCGGGGCGGGAAGCAGATACGCAGTATTTT. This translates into CASSPGREADTQYF.

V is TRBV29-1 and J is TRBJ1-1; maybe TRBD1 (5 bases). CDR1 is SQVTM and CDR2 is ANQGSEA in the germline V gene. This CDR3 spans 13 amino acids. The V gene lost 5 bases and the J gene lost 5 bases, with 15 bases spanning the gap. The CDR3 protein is CSVRGVLATEAFF. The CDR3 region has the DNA TGCAGCGTTCGAGGGGTATTGGCGACTGAAGCTTTCTTT.

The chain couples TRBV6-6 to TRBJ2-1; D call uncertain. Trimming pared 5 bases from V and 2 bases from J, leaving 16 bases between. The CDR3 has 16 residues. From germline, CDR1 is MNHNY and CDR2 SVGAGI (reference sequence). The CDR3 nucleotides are TGTGCCAGCAGTCCATTTCAACCGGGTACCTACAATGAGCAGTTCTTC. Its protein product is CASSPFQPGTYNEQFF.

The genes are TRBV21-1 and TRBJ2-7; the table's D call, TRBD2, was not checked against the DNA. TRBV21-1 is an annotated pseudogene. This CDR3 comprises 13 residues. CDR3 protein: CASGGEAIYEQYF. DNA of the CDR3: TGTGCCAGCGGGGGGGAGGCAATCTACGAGCAGTACTTC.

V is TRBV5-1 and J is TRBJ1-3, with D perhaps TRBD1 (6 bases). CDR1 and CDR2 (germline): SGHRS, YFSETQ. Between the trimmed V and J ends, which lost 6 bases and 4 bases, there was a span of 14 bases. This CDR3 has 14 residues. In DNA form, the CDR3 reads TGCGCCAGCACCCAGGGACAATCCGGAAACACCATATATTTT. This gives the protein CASTQGQSGNTIYF.

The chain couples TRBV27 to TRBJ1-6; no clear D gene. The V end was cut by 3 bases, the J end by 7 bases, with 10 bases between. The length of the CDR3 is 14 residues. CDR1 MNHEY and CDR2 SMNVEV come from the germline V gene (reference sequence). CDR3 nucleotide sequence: TGTGCCAGCAGTTTCTTATTGGGGAATTCACCCCTCCACTTT. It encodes CASSFLLGNSPLHF.